The 22 T cell receptor beta chains below were found in one sample sequenced in a study of molecular identifiers for immune sequencing clone quantification. Using its own MiXCR run on the PCR reads, TCRdb lists one record per CDR3 protein. Here the sample spans a few hundred thousand distinct CDR3 sequences, about a fifth being singletons. Sequenced input: naive CD8+ T cells from blood, with Jurkat cell RNA spiked in. Subset: FACS-sorted CD8+CD4-CCR7+CD45RA+ naive T cells. These receptors all stem from a human donor in good health. Some libraries in this study had Jurkat cell RNA spiked in.

In regard to this clonotype: This sequence may be a read error, since a much larger clone differs from it by one base. This rearrangement joins TRBV28 to TRBJ1-1; tentative D call: TRBD1 (6 bases). The CDR3 contains 17 residues. V lost 6 bases, J lost 8 bases, and 28 bases lay in between. Germline V gene lookup returns CDR1 MDHEN and CDR2 SYDVKM. Here the CDR3 reads CASRFRYRESFIAEAFF. CDR3 nucleotides: TGTGCCAGCAGATTTAGGTACAGGGAGTCATTTATCGCGGAAGCTTTCTTT.

About this clonotype itself: A much more abundant neighbour one base away suggests this may be a read error. This chain connects TRBV7-2 to TRBJ2-1, with D uncertain. There are 11 residues in the CDR3. Germline values: CDR1 SGHTA, CDR2 FQGNSA. The CDR3, as DNA: TGTGCCGGCAGCTTAGGGTCTGAGCAGTTCTTC. This gives the protein CAGSLGSEQFF.

This clonotype was observed a few times. The chain joins TRBV24-1 to TRBJ1-5, with 7 bases fitting TRBD1. CDR1 and CDR2 (germline): KGHDR, SFDVKD. The CDR3 is made up of 16 amino acids. The V gene end was trimmed by 5 bases and the J gene end by 0 bases; junction bases not matched to a gene: 6. CDR3 region: CATSVSDRLSNQPQHF. The CDR3 DNA is TGTGCCACCAGTGTCTCGGACAGGCTTAGCAATCAGCCCCAGCATTTT.

This clonotype was observed at least ten times. The J gene is TRBJ2-7, the V gene TRBV5-6, with 8 bases matching TRBD2. V was clipped by 0 bases and J by 6 bases; unmatched bases: 8. CDR1 SGHDT and CDR2 YYEEEE come from the germline V gene. CDR3 size: 15 residues. In DNA form, the CDR3 reads TGTGCCAGCAGCTTGGTCCCGGGAGGGCCGGGCGAGCAGTACTTC. Translated, it gives CASSLVPGGPGEQYF.

This chain uses TRBV20-1 with TRBJ2-1; TRBD2 matches 7 bases. This CDR3 comprises 15 residues. V shed 6 bases and J 3 bases; nucleotides not matched to a gene: 11. Germline V gene lookup returns CDR1 DFQATT and CDR2 SNEGSKA (reference sequence). The CDR3 DNA reads TGCAGTGCCCGATGGTGGCTAGCGGACTACAATGAGCAGTTCTTC. This gives the protein CSARWWLADYNEQFF.

This chain uses TRBV4-1 with TRBJ1-5; tentatively, D is TRBD1 (6 bases). CDR3 length equals 17 residues. V shed 0 bases and J shed 4 bases, with 16 bases lying between them. Germline lookup yields CDR1 MGHRA and CDR2 YSYEKL. The CDR3 nucleotides are TGCGCCAGCAGCCAAGAAGCAAACGGGACACCAAATCAGCCCCAGCATTTT. Translating it yields CASSQEANGTPNQPQHF.

A few counts support this clonotype. V usage is TRBV20-1 and J usage is TRBJ1-1; D remains unclear. Per germline, CDR1 DFQATT and CDR2 SNEGSKA (reference sequence). The CDR3 sequence is 13 residues long. V lost 2 bases, J lost 1 base, and 8 bases lay in between. The CDR3 here is CSARWTENTEAFF. The CDR3 nucleotides read TGCAGTGCTAGATGGACGGAGAACACTGAAGCTTTCTTT.

This clonotype was recorded at least ten times. This sequence joins TRBV10-1 and TRBJ1-5, with D perhaps TRBD1 (6 bases). Trimming cost V 8 bases and J 4 bases, with 12 bases left between them. This CDR3 spans 13 amino acids. CDR1 and CDR2 (germline): WNHNN, SYGVQD (reference sequence). CDR3 residues: CASSPQGNQPQHF. In DNA form, the CDR3 reads TGCGCCAGCTCACCGCAGGGGAATCAGCCCCAGCATTTT.

This clonotype appeared a few times. The rearrangement uses TRBV19 and TRBJ2-7; D is unresolved. The V gene's germline CDR1 is LNHDA and CDR2 SQIVND (reference sequence). The CDR3 extends over 13 amino acids. The germline V and J ends were trimmed by 6 bases and 2 bases, with 11 bases remaining between them. The DNA for the CDR3 is TGTGCCAGTAGCCGTGTAGGTACCTACGAGCAGTACTTC. This encodes CASSRVGTYEQYF.

This clonotype was detected a few times. J is TRBJ2-7 and V is TRBV28; TRBD1 matches at 10 bases. Unmatched junction bases numbered 3, after V lost 0 bases and J lost 4 bases. Germline V lookup: CDR1 MDHEN, CDR2 SYDVKM. The CDR3 is made up of 15 amino acids. The CDR3 sequence: CASSLWGDRGYEQYF. CDR3 coding DNA: TGTGCCAGCAGTTTATGGGGGGACAGGGGATACGAGCAGTACTTC.

This clonotype was counted a few times. The rearrangement joins TRBV30 to TRBJ2-7, with TRBD1 identical over 7 bases. Germline V gene data show CDR1 as GTSNPN and CDR2 as SVGIG (reference sequence). Trimming cost V 3 bases and J 4 bases; bases outside gene matches: 15. This CDR3 is 16 amino acids long. In nucleotides, the CDR3 is TGTGCCTGGAGGGGTAACGGGAAGGGGGCTTGGTACGAGCAGTACTTC. This gives the protein CAWRGNGKGAWYEQYF.

The sample holds a few counts of this clonotype. The V gene is TRBV13, the J gene TRBJ2-1; the match to TRBD1 covers 7 bases. V lost 5 bases to trimming and J lost 2 bases; unmatched junction nucleotides: 9. The CDR3 consists of 16 residues. Germline assignment: CDR1 PRHDT and CDR2 FYEKMQ (reference sequence). The CDR3 loop reads CASSPWGQSPYNEQFF. The CDR3 DNA reads as TGTGCCAGCAGCCCCTGGGGACAGAGTCCCTACAATGAGCAGTTCTTC.

This sequence joins TRBV27 and TRBJ2-3; D may be TRBD2 (6 bases). This CDR3 region has 15 residues. The V end was cut by 3 bases, the J end by 4 bases, with 14 bases between. The germline CDR1 and CDR2 sequences are MNHEY and SMNVEV (reference sequence). Here the CDR3 DNA reads TGTGCCAGCAGTTTCGGGACTTTCAAAGCAGATACGCAGTATTTT. Translated: CASSFGTFKADTQYF.

Regarding this clonotype: Being one base from a much bigger clone, this may be a read error. This chain uses TRBV6-2 or TRBV6-3 with TRBJ1-1; D is unresolved. The CDR3 has 12 residues. CDR1 MNHEY and CDR2 SVGEGT come from the germline V gene. The CDR3 is CASGYGQTEAFF. As DNA, the CDR3 is TGTGCCAGCGGTTACGGGCAGACTGAAGCTTTCTTT.

This rearrangement joins TRBV7-9 to TRBJ2-3, with 9 bases lining up with TRBD2. Trimming took 7 bases from V and 1 from J; bases not matched to a gene: 12. The CDR3 covers 17 residues. Germline-derived CDR1 and CDR2 are SEHNR and FQNEAQ (reference sequence). CDR3 sequence (DNA): TGTGCCAGCACGCCCGACACTAGCGGGCTACGCACAGATACGCAGTATTTT. It codes for CASTPDTSGLRTDTQYF.

This clonotype appeared a few times. The J gene is TRBJ2-2, the V gene TRBV24-1; no clear D gene. V lost 5 bases, J lost 5 bases, and 8 bases lay in between. The CDR3 length is 13 residues. Germline V gives CDR1 KGHDR, CDR2 SFDVKD. The CDR3: CATSAGLTGELFF. CDR3 coding DNA: TGTGCCACCAGTGCCGGATTAACCGGGGAGCTGTTTTTT.

In this sample, this clonotype turned up a few times. The chain recombines TRBV4-3 with TRBJ2-6, with D unresolved. This CDR3 region has 16 residues. The germline V and J ends were trimmed by 0 bases and 0 bases, with 6 bases remaining between them. Germline V lookup: CDR1 LGHNA, CDR2 YSLEER. The CDR3 DNA sequence: TGCGCCAGCAGCCAAGATAGGATCTCTGGGGCCAACGTCCTGACTTTC. This sequence encodes CASSQDRISGANVLTF.

This clonotype was detected many times. The V call is TRBV6-5, the J call TRBJ1-1, with TRBD1 as a possible D gene (5 bases). The CDR3 is 15 residues long. The germline V gene has CDR1 MNHEY and CDR2 SVGAGI. Trimming took off 2 bases at V and 0 bases at J, with 10 bases between the two ends. In DNA form, the CDR3 reads TGTGCCAGCAGTTACGGGGCGGCCGTGAACACTGAAGCTTTCTTT. Translated, it gives CASSYGAAVNTEAFF.

The chain uses TRBV13 and TRBJ1-1; weak D call: TRBD1 (5 bases). This CDR3 has 16 amino acids. Trimming removed 5 bases at V and 4 bases at J, with 20 bases between. Germline lookup yields CDR1 PRHDT and CDR2 FYEKMQ (reference sequence). CDR3 sequence: CASSPPLAGAGTEAFF. The DNA of the CDR3 is TGTGCCAGCAGCCCGCCCCTAGCCGGGGCGGGCACTGAAGCTTTCTTT. The full variable domain, rest sourced from reference TRBV13 and TRBJ1-1, is AAGVIQSPRHLIKEKRETATLKCYPIPRHDTVYWYQQGPGQDPQFLISFYEKMQSDKGSIPDRFSAQQFSDYHSELNMSSLELGDSALYFCASSPPLAGAGTEAFFGQGTRLTVV.

In its sample, this clonotype was seen many times. The chain recombines TRBV15 with TRBJ2-3, with 13 bases lining up with TRBD2. The CDR3 runs to 15 residues. J was trimmed by 5 bases and V by 9 bases; bases with no gene match: 8. Germline-derived CDR1 and CDR2 are LNHNV and YYDKDF (reference sequence). The CDR3 loop is CATIGLAGAEDTQYF. DNA for the CDR3: TGTGCCACAATTGGACTAGCGGGAGCCGAAGATACGCAGTATTTT.

This clonotype appeared many times. The CDR3 sequence: CASSQDWQGSTEAFF. The CDR3 DNA sequence: TGCGCCAGCAGCCAAGATTGGCAGGGATCCACTGAAGCTTTCTTT. The chain recombines TRBV4-3 with TRBJ1-1; D possibly corresponds to TRBD1 (5 bases). This CDR3 has 15 residues. Germline lookup yields CDR1 LGHNA and CDR2 YSLEER. V was trimmed by 0 bases and J by 4 bases, leaving 12 bases between them.

This clonotype was detected many times. This chain links TRBV7-2 with TRBJ2-5; D is tentatively TRBD1 or TRBD2 (5 bases each). V dropped 1 base and J dropped 2 bases, with 11 bases sitting between them. There are 15 residues in the CDR3. CDR1 is SGHTA, CDR2 FQGNSA, per germline. CDR3 loop: CASSLDRGPQETQYF. The DNA of the CDR3 is TGTGCCAGCAGCTTAGATAGGGGACCTCAAGAGACCCAGTACTTC.